These 28 T cell receptor beta chains were sequenced from one sample in a study of vaccination effects on CD4 cells after COVID-19. TCRdb's table, derived via immunoSEQ multiplex PCR, lists solely in-frame clones and lacks some. The data contain about 74,000 clones, around 77% of them singletons. With roughly 9 days of culture completed, CD4+ T cells were isolated. These TCRs' antigens remain unknown. The material was CD4+ T cells from PBMCs cultured without peptide, obtained before COVID-19 vaccination. These receptors were collected from a human donor who received a COVID-19 vaccine.

The chain employs TRBV23-1 and TRBJ1-1, with a possible D match to TRBD1 (5 bases). TRBV23-1 has ORF status, its function being uncertain. V was cut by 4 bases and J by 10 bases, with 13 bases left in between. The CDR3 consists of 12 residues. In DNA, the CDR3 is TGCGCCAGCAGTCTAGCTCTCGGGGCAGCTTTCTTT. Protein sequence: CASSLALGAAFF.

The genes are TRBV7-2 and TRBJ1-5; 7 positions match TRBD1. The V and J ends lost 4 bases and 2 bases, in that order; junction bases with no gene match: 5. This CDR3 region has 15 residues. Germline CDR1 SGHTA, CDR2 FQGNSA. The CDR3: CASSSGTVRNQPQHF. The CDR3 coding sequence is TGTGCCAGCAGCTCTGGGACAGTACGCAATCAGCCCCAGCATTTT.

This chain links TRBV18 with TRBJ2-1; D is unresolved. The CDR3 has 14 amino acids. The ends were cut back, 3 bases at V and 8 bases at J, with 14 bases in the middle. Germline V gene lookup returns CDR1 KGHSH and CDR2 LQKENI. CDR3 bases: TGTGCCAGCTCACCTCTTAACTCACCCGATGAGCAGTTCTTC. Translating gives CASSPLNSPDEQFF. Using reference TRBV18 and TRBJ2-1 for the parts outside the CDR3, the full variable domain is NAGVMQNPRHLVRRRGQEARLRCSPMKGHSHVYWYRQLPEEGLKFMVYLQKENIIDESGMPKERFSAEFPKEGPSILRIQQVVRGDSAAYFCASSPLNSPDEQFFGPGTRLTVL.

This clone has more than one count but fewer than ten. The chain recombines TRBV7-3 with TRBJ2-1, with D possibly called TRBD1 or TRBD2 (5 bases each). Germline V gene data show CDR1 as SGHTA and CDR2 as FQGTGA. This CDR3 is built from 15 residues. V shed 2 bases and J shed 4 bases, with 12 bases lying between them. CDR3 DNA sequence: TGTGCCAGCAGCTTAGATCGGGGCCGATACAATGAGCAGTTCTTC. It yields the protein CASSLDRGRYNEQFF.

V is TRBV6-2 or TRBV6-3 and J is TRBJ2-6, with D unclear. The germline gives CDR1 MNHEY, CDR2 SVGEGT. This CDR3 is 12 amino acids long. Trimming removed 2 bases at V and 12 bases at J, with 8 bases between. CDR3 protein: CASSYLRFVLTF. CDR3 bases: TGTGCCAGCAGTTACCTCCGCTTCGTCCTGACTTTC.

CDR3 sequence (DNA): TGTGCCAGCAGCCTTATCCCAGATACGCAGTATTTT. It specifies CASSLIPDTQYF. The V and J genes are TRBV14 and TRBJ2-3; D ambiguous. There are 12 residues in the CDR3. Germline CDR1 and CDR2: SGHDN and FVKESK. Trimming cost V 4 bases and J 4 bases, with 6 bases left between them.

The rearrangement links TRBV24-1 to TRBJ2-7; no definite D call. Germline V lookup: CDR1 KGHDR, CDR2 SFDVKD. The CDR3 spans 14 residues. V shed 10 bases and J shed 3 bases, with 18 bases lying between them. CDR3 amino acids: CATPLRFKGYEQYV. The CDR3 DNA reads as TGTGCCACTCCGTTGAGATTTAAAGGCTACGAGCAGTACGTC.

The chain recombines TRBV24-1 with TRBJ2-5, with 9 bases matching TRBD2. The CDR3 is 15 amino acids. V trimming: 5 bases; J trimming: 2 bases; junction bases outside the gene matches: 5. Per the germline V gene, CDR1 is KGHDR and CDR2 is SFDVKD. In nucleotides, the CDR3 is TGTGCCACCAGTGGGGCTAGCGGGGTGCAAGAGACCCAGTACTTC. Its translation is CATSGASGVQETQYF.

The chain links TRBV5-1 to TRBJ2-3, with TRBD2 matching 14 bases. This CDR3 comprises 18 residues. The germline gives CDR1 SGHRS, CDR2 YFSETQ. V was clipped by 5 bases and J by 0 bases; unmatched bases: 8. CDR3 DNA sequence: TGCGCCAGCAGGGGGACTAGCGGGGGAACGTCTAGCACAGATACGCAGTATTTT. Translated: CASRGTSGGTSSTDTQYF.

This sequence joins TRBV4-1 and TRBJ2-7, with D perhaps being TRBD1 or TRBD2 (5 bases each). The CDR3 has 14 amino acids. Trimming cost V 0 bases and J 6 bases, with 12 bases left between them. Germline lookup yields CDR1 MGHRA and CDR2 YSYEKL. Here the CDR3 reads CASSQDRGTPEQYV. The CDR3 DNA reads as TGCGCCAGCAGCCAAGATCGGGGCACCCCCGAGCAGTACGTC.

The chain employs TRBV19 and TRBJ2-2; 8 positions match TRBD2. The CDR3 contains 15 residues. Trimming removed 4 bases from V and 9 bases from J; junction bases left unmatched: 10. CDR1 is LNHDA and CDR2 is SQIVND in the germline V gene (reference sequence). The CDR3: CASSRPGGPPRELFF. DNA for the CDR3: TGTGCCAGTAGTAGACCGGGGGGGCCCCCGAGGGAGCTGTTTTTT.

The chain combines TRBV18 with TRBJ2-5; D is perhaps TRBD2 (5 bases). This CDR3 region has 13 residues. Germline V gene data show CDR1 as KGHSH and CDR2 as LQKENI. The V gene lost 6 bases and the J gene lost 2 bases, with 10 bases spanning the gap. This CDR3 reads CASSPSGQETQYF. The CDR3 nucleotides read TGTGCCAGCTCCCCCAGCGGACAAGAGACCCAGTACTTC. The full variable domain, its missing parts supplied by reference TRBV18 and TRBJ2-5, is NAGVMQNPRHLVRRRGQEARLRCSPMKGHSHVYWYRQLPEEGLKFMVYLQKENIIDESGMPKERFSAEFPKEGPSILRIQQVVRGDSAAYFCASSPSGQETQYFGPGTRLLVL.

As concerns this clone: The same CDR3 arises from other DNA sequences in this sample as well. The gene calls are TRBV7-2 and TRBJ2-5; no clear D gene. The CDR3 has 11 amino acids. Germline CDR1 and CDR2: SGHTA and FQGNSA. V was clipped by 3 bases and J by 13 bases, with 12 bases between them. The chain's CDR3 is CASSFRARRYF. Written as DNA, the CDR3 is TGTGCCAGCAGCTTTAGGGCCCGGAGGTACTTC.

The rearrangement joins TRBV5-8 to TRBJ1-3; no firm D call. The CDR3 consists of 16 residues. Germline assignment: CDR1 SGHTS and CDR2 YDEGEE. V was trimmed by 3 bases and J by 0 bases, leaving 13 bases between them. This chain's CDR3 is CASSSGRVSSGNTIYF. CDR3 DNA sequence: TGTGCCAGCAGCTCCGGGAGGGTGAGCTCTGGAAACACCATATATTTT.

The chain couples TRBV2 to TRBJ2-7, with unresolved D. From germline, CDR1 is SNHLY and CDR2 FYNNEI. The CDR3 is 10 residues long. V was pared by 3 bases and J by 3 bases, with 0 bases between. The DNA of the CDR3 is TGTGCCAGCAGTGACTACGAGCAGTACGTC. Translating it yields CASSDYEQYV.

The chain carries TRBV28 and TRBJ2-1, with D perhaps TRBD2 (5 bases). Germline loops: CDR1 MDHEN, CDR2 SYDVKM. The CDR3 sequence is 12 residues long. V was trimmed by 8 bases and J by 4 bases, leaving 9 bases between them. The CDR3 loop is CASGGNYNEQFF. The CDR3 DNA sequence: TGTGCCAGCGGAGGTAATTACAATGAGCAGTTCTTC.

The rearrangement uses TRBV20-1 and TRBJ2-5; unclear D gene. V shed 3 bases and J shed 0 bases, with 11 bases lying between them. This CDR3 spans 14 amino acids. Germline CDR1 reads DFQATT; CDR2 reads SNEGSKA (reference sequence). The CDR3 region is CSASLVLNQETQYF. The CDR3 DNA follows: TGCAGTGCTAGTCTGGTACTCAACCAAGAGACCCAGTACTTC.

This chain joins TRBV9 and TRBJ1-6, with TRBD1 identical over 9 bases. The CDR3 consists of 17 residues. Per germline, CDR1 SGDLS and CDR2 YYNGEE. Unmatched junction bases numbered 12, after V lost 4 bases and J lost 7 bases. CDR3 protein: CASSMPPGQGTNSPLHF. The CDR3 DNA is TGTGCCAGCAGCATGCCTCCGGGACAGGGTACCAATTCACCCCTCCACTTT.

This chain links TRBV18 with TRBJ2-5; 10 positions agree with TRBD2. V dropped 4 bases and J dropped 5; count of bases not matched to a gene: 1. This CDR3 region has 13 residues. Per germline, CDR1 KGHSH and CDR2 LQKENI. The CDR3 sequence is CASSQTSGETQYF. CDR3 sequence (DNA): TGTGCCAGCTCACAGACTAGCGGGGAGACCCAGTACTTC. Combining the CDR3 with reference TRBV18 and TRBJ2-5 gives the whole variable domain NAGVMQNPRHLVRRRGQEARLRCSPMKGHSHVYWYRQLPEEGLKFMVYLQKENIIDESGMPKERFSAEFPKEGPSILRIQQVVRGDSAAYFCASSQTSGETQYFGPGTRLLVL.

The gene calls are TRBV6-4 and TRBJ2-1; 9 positions agree with TRBD2. The germline V gene has CDR1 MRHNA and CDR2 SNTAGT. The CDR3 spans 14 residues. Unmatched junction bases numbered 6, after V lost 4 bases and J lost 8 bases. CDR3 sequence: CASSVGLAGYEQFF. DNA of the CDR3: TGTGCCAGCAGTGTCGGGCTAGCGGGGTATGAGCAGTTCTTC.

The chain combines TRBV5-6 with TRBJ2-5, with a possible D match to TRBD2 (6 bases). The CDR3 has 15 residues. V lost 1 base and J lost 2, with 12 bases in between. Germline values: CDR1 SGHDT, CDR2 YYEEEE. CDR3 sequence (DNA): TGTGCCAGCAGCTTGACGGGGGAGGAGCAAGAGACCCAGTACTTC. Translated, it gives CASSLTGEEQETQYF.

This rearrangement joins TRBV5-5 to TRBJ2-7, with D unclear. Germline loops: CDR1 SGHKS, CDR2 YYEKEE (reference sequence). The V end was cut by 0 bases, the J end by 3 bases, with 10 bases between. CDR3 size: 14 residues. CDR3: CASSLVDGYYEQYV. The DNA for the CDR3 is TGTGCCAGCAGCTTGGTTGACGGATACTACGAGCAGTACGTC.

The rearrangement links TRBV27 to TRBJ2-3; TRBD1 might be the D (5 bases). CDR3 length equals 12 residues. Trimming took 6 bases from V and 6 from J, leaving 10 bases between them. Germline V lookup: CDR1 MNHEY, CDR2 SMNVEV (reference sequence). The CDR3 DNA follows: TGTGCCAGCAGCCAAAGGGGCGATACGCAGTATTTT. Its protein is CASSQRGDTQYF.

This chain uses TRBV2 with TRBJ1-3; no firm D call. The CDR3 is 15 amino acids. Looked up from germline, CDR1 is SNHLY and CDR2 is FYNNEI. Trimming left V 6 bases short and J 1 base short, with 13 bases between. The DNA for the CDR3 is TGTGCCAGCAGAAAACTGGTGGGGTCTGGAAACACCATATATTTT. This codes for CASRKLVGSGNTIYF. The full variable domain, with the rest looked up from reference TRBV2 and TRBJ1-3, is EPEVTQTPSHQVTQMGQEVILRCVPISNHLYFYWYRQILGQKVEFLVSFYNNEISEKSEIFDDQFSVERPDGSNFTLKIRSTKLEDSAMYFCASRKLVGSGNTIYFGEGSWLTVV.

The chain uses TRBV19 and TRBJ1-6; D is unresolved. The V end lost 3 bases, the J end lost 9 bases, and 6 bases lay between the germline ends. CDR3 size: 12 residues. Germline lookup yields CDR1 LNHDA and CDR2 SQIVND (reference sequence). This CDR3 is CASSIQSSPLHF. The CDR3 nucleotides read TGTGCCAGTAGTATTCAGAGTTCACCCCTCCACTTT.

The chain uses TRBV19 and TRBJ1-3; a weak D match, TRBD1 (6 bases). The CDR3 runs 14 residues. Germline loops: CDR1 LNHDA, CDR2 SQIVND (reference sequence). Between the trimmed V and J ends, which lost 3 bases and 7 bases, there was a span of 13 bases. CDR3 protein: CASSILGGLNTIYF. CDR3 bases: TGTGCCAGTAGTATTCTAGGGGGTCTCAACACCATATATTTT.

The rearrangement uses TRBV3-1 (or the pseudogene TRBV3-2) and TRBJ1-1; D ambiguous. The germline CDR1 and CDR2 sequences are LGHDT and YNNKEL (reference sequence). The CDR3 is 16 amino acids. Trimming cost V 0 bases and J 0 bases, with 11 bases left between them. The CDR3 reads CASSQEYAPLNTEAFF. CDR3 in DNA: TGTGCCAGCAGCCAAGAGTACGCGCCGCTGAACACTGAAGCTTTCTTT.

The chain employs TRBV4-3 and TRBJ1-4; D ambiguous. The V end lost 0 bases, the J end lost 0 bases, and 11 bases lay between the germline ends. The CDR3 spans 17 residues. Per the germline V gene, CDR1 is LGHNA and CDR2 is YSLEER. The CDR3 loop reads CASSQEGSPATNEKLFF. The CDR3 DNA is TGCGCCAGCAGCCAAGAGGGCAGCCCTGCAACTAATGAAAAACTGTTTTTT.